These T cell receptor beta chains were read from a single sample in a study of post-analysis software for immune sequencing data. A single record per CDR3 protein comes from TCRdb applying MiXCR to the PCR reads. The data hold roughly 800,000 distinct CDR3 sequences, with roughly 50% observed a single time. Sequences were obtained from blood. The receptors stem from a girl aged 5-17 years with multiple sclerosis. Both conserved end residues are part of each CDR3. Each record gives: J gene, D gene, CDR3 length, V gene, clone size, CDR3 DNA, CDR3 protein. The D gene is left open where the match is weak. The size of a clone is reported for some rows only, either as once, few or many, or as a class for expanded clones.

TRBJ2-5	TRBD2	17	TRBV13	-	TGTGCCGGCAGCTCGCGAACGGGACTAGCGGTCCAAGAGACCCAGTACTTC	CAGSSRTGLAVQETQYF
TRBJ2-7	TRBD2	15	TRBV4-1	few	TGCGCCAGCAGCGAACTAGCGGGAGTAAAGGAGACCCGGTACTTC	CASSELAGVKETRYF
TRBJ2-7	-	14	TRBV28	few	TGTGCCAGCAGTTATTCTAGCAGATCCTACGAGCAGTACTTC	CASSYSSRSYEQYF
TRBJ2-5	-	15	TRBV6-2/TRBV6-3	-	TGTGCCAGCAGCGCCGGGCTAACCCTCGAAGAGACCCAGTACTTC	CASSAGLTLEETQYF
TRBJ2-1	TRBD2	15	TRBV18	-	TGTGCCAGCTCACCAATTCGGGAGGGGTACAATGAGCAGTTCTTC	CASSPIREGYNEQFF
TRBJ2-1	TRBD2	17	TRBV27	few	TGTGCCAGCAGAGTTTGGGGAATTAGCGGGACGGGTAATGAGCAGTTCTTC	CASRVWGISGTGNEQFF
TRBJ1-1	TRBD1	15	TRBV12-3/TRBV12-4	-	TGTGCCAGCGGGGCCCGGGACAGGGGTGCCACTGAAGCTTTCTTT	CASGARDRGATEAFF
TRBJ2-1	-	13	TRBV11-2	-	TGTGCCAGCAGCTTCGTTCTCCACAATGAGCAGTTCTTC	CASSFVLHNEQFF
TRBJ2-1	TRBD2	16	TRBV12-3/TRBV12-4	few	TGTGCCAGCAGTTCGCCGGGACTAGCTTCCTACAATGAGCAGTTCTTC	CASSSPGLASYNEQFF
TRBJ1-5	-	12	TRBV20-1	few	TGCAGTGCGGCGGACAGTGATCAGCCCCAGCATTTT	CSAADSDQPQHF
TRBJ2-7	-	14	TRBV20-1	few	TGCAGTGCTAGAAGGCCCGAGGGGCTAAACGAGCAGTACTTC	CSARRPEGLNEQYF
TRBJ1-6	-	18	TRBV20-1	-	TGCAGTGCTAGAGAACGAGGGGTCCGGGGCCTTCGGAATTCACCCCCCCACTTT	CSARERGVRGLRNSPPHF
TRBJ2-1	-	12	TRBV5-1	-	TGCGCCAGCAGCTTGTGGTACAATGAGCAGTTCTTC	CASSLWYNEQFF
TRBJ2-7	TRBD1	13	TRBV29-1	few	TGCAGCGTTGGAGACAGGGGGACCTACGAGCAGTACTTC	CSVGDRGTYEQYF
TRBJ2-5	-	13	TRBV7-2	-	TGTGCCAGCAGCTCCCAGGGGTACGAGACCCAGTACTTC	CASSSQGYETQYF
TRBJ2-7	TRBD1	15	TRBV7-9	-	TGTGCCAGCAGCTTAGGCCGGGACAGATACTACGAGCAGTACTTC	CASSLGRDRYYEQYF
TRBJ2-3	-	15	TRBV7-6	-	TGTGCCAGCAGCTTATCTTGGGGCCTCACAGATACGCAGTATTTT	CASSLSWGLTDTQYF
TRBJ2-3	-	13	TRBV6-4	-	TGTGCCAGCAGCGTGACAGGCACAGATACGCAGTATTTT	CASSVTGTDTQYF
TRBJ2-5	-	15	TRBV20-1	many	TGCAGTGCTAGAGTCCCGGGACGGGGGATTGAGACCCAGTACTTC	CSARVPGRGIETQYF
TRBJ2-7	-	14	TRBV10-3	-	TGTGCCATCAGGGATAACAGGGCTTGGAGTGAGCAGTACTTC	CAIRDNRAWSEQYF
TRBJ1-2	TRBD1	14	TRBV20-1	-	TGCAGTGCTAGAGGGGGACAGGGGAACTATGGCTACACCTTC	CSARGGQGNYGYTF
TRBJ1-1	TRBD1	14	TRBV3-1	few	TGTGCCAGCAGCCCGGACAGGAGGAACACTGAAGCTTTCTTT	CASSPDRRNTEAFF